The source of this T cell receptor (beta chain) is a study of blood T cell repertoires in COVID-19. Study information: Italy, Spain and the United States were the sources of the convalescent and acute COVID-19 samples.

Cohorts were determined from participant-reported clinical history. Exposed enrollees had met someone with a PCR-confirmed or clinician-diagnosed COVID-19 case at some point within the 2 weeks before study entry. Germline assignment: CDR1 SGHRS and CDR2 YFSETQ. This CDR3 has 14 residues. J gave up 3 bases and V 4 bases, and 5 bases lay outside the gene matches. Assay used: immunoSEQ multiplex PCR; TCRdb lists only in-frame clones, some missing. This table holds some 360,000 clones, 88% found once. V and J are TRBV5-1 and TRBJ1-2; TRBD1 agrees at 8 bases. The clonotype comes from a woman in her thirties who had been exposed to COVID-19. Sequencing input: PBMCs or T cells enriched from blood (not recorded which). The chain's CDR3 is CASSPGQEDYGYTF. The CDR3 coding sequence is TGCGCCAGCAGCCCGGGACAGGAAGACTATGGCTACACCTTC.